Listed below are T cell receptor beta chains from one sample, sequenced in a study of blood T cells in healthy people across ages. TCRdb redid the calling of the 5' RACE reads with MiXCR, one entry per CDR3 protein. Among 800,000 to 1,000,000 distinct CDR3 sequences listed, 45% to 50% were seen once. Sequencing was performed on blood. These receptors came from a man under 40 in good health. CDR3s include the opening cysteine and the closing phenylalanine or tryptophan. D genes are given only for firm matches. For some rows the clone size is stated as once, few or many, or as a class when expanded; others skip it.

cdr3_length | j_call | clone_size | v_call | d_call | cdr3_nt | cdr3_aa
18 | TRBJ2-7 | NA | TRBV5-1 | NA | TGCGCCAGCAGCTTAGCGCCAGGGGCACCGAGCATTTCCTACGAGCAGTACTTC | CASSLAPGAPSISYEQYF
14 | TRBJ1-1 | NA | TRBV12-3/TRBV12-4 | NA | TGTGCCAGCGCCCTCCACAGGGAAAACACTGAAGCTTTCTTT | CASALHRENTEAFF
14 | TRBJ1-2 | NA | TRBV6-5 | TRBD1 | TGTGCCAGCAGCCGGGACAGCCAAGACTATGGCTACACCTTC | CASSRDSQDYGYTF
15 | TRBJ2-5 | NA | TRBV25-1 | NA | TGTGCCAGCAGTGAAATTGGGGGTGGAAGTGGGGAGCAGTACTTC | CASSEIGGGSGEQYF
15 | TRBJ2-5 | few | TRBV4-1 | TRBD2 | TGCGCCAGCAGCCATCACGGGACTAGCATGGAGACCCAGTACTTC | CASSHHGTSMETQYF
14 | TRBJ2-3 | NA | TRBV7-9 | NA | TGTGCCAGCACGGACTACCAGTCCACAGATACGCAGTATTTT | CASTDYQSTDTQYF
15 | TRBJ2-7 | once | TRBV7-2 | TRBD2 | TGTGCCAGCAGATTAGCGGGGGGGCCGTCCAATGAGCAGTACTTC | CASRLAGGPSNEQYF
16 | TRBJ2-5 | few | TRBV4-1 | NA | TGCGCCAGCAGCCAAGGAGCTCGGATTTTCCAAGAGACCCAGTACTTC | CASSQGARIFQETQYF
14 | TRBJ2-1 | few | TRBV20-1 | NA | TGCAGTGCTAGTCAGGCTAGCGCTTACAATGAGCAGTTCTTC | CSASQASAYNEQFF
16 | TRBJ1-5 | NA | TRBV7-6 | TRBD1 | TGTGCCAGCAGCCCACGACAGGGGGCGGCGGGTCAGCCCCAGCATTTT | CASSPRQGAAGQPQHF
14 | TRBJ1-5 | few | TRBV4-1 | NA | TGCGCCAGCAGCCAAGATCGGGGGGCGCAGCCCCAGCATTTT | CASSQDRGAQPQHF
17 | TRBJ1-2 | NA | TRBV28 | TRBD1 | TGTGCCAGCAGTTCACCTGCCGGGACAGGGGAGGACTATGGCTACACCTTC | CASSSPAGTGEDYGYTF
16 | TRBJ2-3 | once | TRBV25-1 | TRBD2 | TGTGCCAGCAGTGAATCCCGCGGGAGGGTATCAGATACGCAGTATTTT | CASSESRGRVSDTQYF
13 | TRBJ2-2 | NA | TRBV7-2 | NA | TGTGCCAGCAGCTTAAACAGGCCCTCCGAGCTGTTTTTT | CASSLNRPSELFF
14 | TRBJ1-2 | NA | TRBV10-3 | NA | TGTGCCATCAGTGAGTCGCAGCAGGGTAATGGCTACACCTTC | CAISESQQGNGYTF
15 | TRBJ2-7 | NA | TRBV20-1 | NA | TGCAGTGCTAGAGATTATAAGGTGCCAGGGAGCGAGCAGTACTTC | CSARDYKVPGSEQYF
16 | TRBJ1-6 | NA | TRBV6-5 | NA | TGTGCCAGCAGTTACTCTAGCGCAGGGTTCTATTCACCCCTCCACTTT | CASSYSSAGFYSPLHF
15 | TRBJ2-5 | NA | TRBV2 | TRBD2 | TGTGCCAGCAGTTTTAGCGGGGGGGGACAAGAGACCCAGTACTTC | CASSFSGGGQETQYF
14 | TRBJ2-2 | NA | TRBV5-1 | NA | TGCGCCTCCGCCGAGGGGACCTACACCGGGGAGCTGTTTTTT | CASAEGTYTGELFF
16 | TRBJ1-6 | NA | TRBV3-1 | NA | TGTGCCAGCAGCCAAGATCTGGGGCTTTTAGGATCACCCCTCCACTTT | CASSQDLGLLGSPLHF
18 | TRBJ2-1 | NA | TRBV3-1 | TRBD2 | TGTGCCAGCAGCCAAGTGACTAGCGGCCACAGCTCCTACAATGGGCAGTTCTTC | CASSQVTSGHSSYNGQFF
16 | TRBJ2-5 | few | TRBV18 | NA | TGTGCCAGCTCACCAACGGCAGGGGCTACGTCAAATGAGCAGTACTTC | CASSPTAGATSNEQYF
17 | TRBJ2-1 | NA | TRBV6-2/TRBV6-3 | TRBD1 | TGTGCCAGCAGTTGGCAACAGGGGAACTCGGTCTACAATGAGCAGTTCTTC | CASSWQQGNSVYNEQFF
14 | TRBJ2-5 | NA | TRBV20-1 | TRBD2 | TGCAGTGCGACTAGCGGGGGGCGTCAAGAGACCCAGTACTTC | CSATSGGRQETQYF
16 | TRBJ2-1 | NA | TRBV4-1 | TRBD2 | TGCGCCAGCAGCCAAACAACTAGCGGGGGTCACAATGAGCAGTTCTTC | CASSQTTSGGHNEQFF
19 | TRBJ2-6 | NA | TRBV21-1 | NA | TGTGCCAGCAGCAAAGCGATGCTAGCGGGGGATACTGGGGCCAACGTCCTGACTTTC | CASSKAMLAGDTGANVLTF
16 | TRBJ2-3 | few | TRBV24-1 | NA | TGTGCCACCAGTGATTTGACGGGGTCAAACACAGATACGCAGTATTTT | CATSDLTGSNTDTQYF
15 | TRBJ2-3 | few | TRBV6-5 | TRBD1 | TGTGCCAGCAGCCAGACAGGGTCGTACACAGATACGCAGTATTTT | CASSQTGSYTDTQYF
11 | TRBJ2-5 | few | TRBV10-3 | NA | TGTGCCATCATGGCTCAAGAGACCCAGTACTTC | CAIMAQETQYF
13 | TRBJ2-1 | NA | TRBV27 | NA | TGTGCCAGCAGTCCCCGGGGCCCTAATGAGCAGTTCTTC | CASSPRGPNEQFF
14 | TRBJ2-7 | few | TRBV7-9 | TRBD1 | TGTGCCAGCAGCATTACACAGGGGGCCCACGAGCAGTACTTC | CASSITQGAHEQYF
19 | TRBJ2-4 | NA | TRBV21-1 | NA | TGTGCCAATACCAGAAGGGCAGGGACGGGGGTCTTAGCCAAAAACATTCGGTACTTC | CANTRRAGTGVLAKNIRYF
13 | TRBJ2-1 | NA | TRBV29-1 | NA | TGCAGCCCGACCCTGTGGAATCACAATGAGCAGTTCTTC | CSPTLWNHNEQFF
12 | TRBJ2-7 | NA | TRBV27 | NA | TGTGCCATAGGGAGGTCTCCCTACGAGCAGTACTTC | CAIGRSPYEQYF
14 | TRBJ1-1 | NA | TRBV15 | TRBD1 | TGTGCCACCAGCACCACAGGGGGATGGCTGGAAGCTTTCTTT | CATSTTGGWLEAFF
15 | TRBJ2-2 | NA | TRBV3-1 | TRBD1 | TGTGCCAGCAGCCCGGGACAGGGGTACACCGAGGAGCTGTTTTTT | CASSPGQGYTEELFF
13 | TRBJ2-3 | NA | TRBV11-3 | NA | TGTGCCAGCAGCCCCCGATGGTCAGGTACGCAGTATTTT | CASSPRWSGTQYF
16 | TRBJ2-3 | NA | TRBV20-1 | NA | TGCAGTGCTAGAGACTTCGGGCAGGGGAGCACAGATACGCAGTATTTT | CSARDFGQGSTDTQYF
14 | TRBJ2-7 | NA | TRBV28 | NA | TGTGCCAGCAGTTTTGGCGGGGAAACCTACGAGCAGTACTTC | CASSFGGETYEQYF
14 | TRBJ1-4 | NA | TRBV7-2 | TRBD1 | TGTGCCAGCAGCTTAGTCGGGACAGACGAAAAACTGTTTTTT | CASSLVGTDEKLFF
15 | TRBJ2-3 | NA | TRBV20-1 | NA | TGCAGTGCCTGTGCGGCGGGCACTAGCACAGATACGCAGTATTTT | CSACAAGTSTDTQYF
15 | TRBJ1-5 | NA | TRBV27 | NA | TGTGCCAGCTCACTTGTGAGGGGGAGCAATCAGCCCCAGCATTTT | CASSLVRGSNQPQHF
14 | TRBJ2-7 | NA | TRBV3-1 | TRBD1 | TGTGCCAGCAGCCAAGCCGGACAGGCAAACGAGCAGTACTTC | CASSQAGQANEQYF
16 | TRBJ2-1 | few | TRBV5-6 | TRBD2 | TGTGCCAGCAGCCCACGTGGGAGCGGGGGTTGGAATGAGCAGTTCTTC | CASSPRGSGGWNEQFF
15 | TRBJ2-5 | NA | TRBV6-2/TRBV6-3 | TRBD1 | TGTGCCAGCAGACCAGGACAGGGCGGGTTGGAGACCCAGTACTTC | CASRPGQGGLETQYF
15 | TRBJ2-7 | NA | TRBV10-3 | NA | TGTGCCATCAGTGAGATTTTCAAGAGCTCCTACGAGCAGTACTTC | CAISEIFKSSYEQYF
15 | TRBJ2-7 | once | TRBV20-1 | TRBD2 | TGCAGTGCTAGAAAACTAGCGGGGGGGCCCTACGAGCAGTACTTC | CSARKLAGGPYEQYF
15 | TRBJ1-1 | once | TRBV3-1 | NA | TGTGCCAGCAGCCATCTGCGGTTAGGTGTCACTGAAGCTTTCTTT | CASSHLRLGVTEAFF
15 | TRBJ1-1 | NA | TRBV6-1 | TRBD1 | TGTGCCAGCAGTGGGGGGACAGGGGGCAGAACTGAAGCTTTCTTT | CASSGGTGGRTEAFF
14 | TRBJ2-5 | NA | TRBV3-1 | NA | TGTGCCAGCAGCCGATGGACAGCCGAAGAGACCCAGTACTTC | CASSRWTAEETQYF
14 | TRBJ1-2 | few | TRBV6-4 | TRBD1 | TGTGCCAGCAGTGACACCAACTCAGGGGGAGGCTACACCTTC | CASSDTNSGGGYTF
17 | TRBJ1-6 | NA | TRBV12-3/TRBV12-4 | NA | TGTGCCAGCAGTTTAGTGTGGGACACCCTCTATAATTCACCCCTCCACTTT | CASSLVWDTLYNSPLHF
15 | TRBJ1-2 | once | TRBV12-5 | TRBD1 | TGTGCTAGTGGTTTGGCCGGGACAGCTAACTATGGCTACACCTTC | CASGLAGTANYGYTF
17 | TRBJ2-4 | NA | TRBV24-1 | TRBD1 | TGTGCCACCAGTGATTCCGGGGACAGGGGATTCAAAAACATTCAGTACTTC | CATSDSGDRGFKNIQYF
11 | TRBJ2-3 | NA | TRBV3-1 | NA | TGTGCCAGCAGCCAAGGGAATACGCAGTATTTT | CASSQGNTQYF
14 | TRBJ2-5 | NA | TRBV7-3 | TRBD1 | TGTGCCAGCAGCTTAGACAGGGAAGAGGAGACCCAGTACTTC | CASSLDREEETQYF
15 | TRBJ1-1 | NA | TRBV13 | NA | TGTGCCAGCAGCCCCCCGGGGAGAGTGAACACTGAAGCTTTCTTT | CASSPPGRVNTEAFF
12 | TRBJ2-5 | NA | TRBV20-1 | NA | TGCAGTGCTAGAGGCCCGCTGGAGACCCAGTACTTC | CSARGPLETQYF
15 | TRBJ2-7 | few | TRBV7-9 | NA | TGTGCCAGCAGCTTCGCCCCGGGACTCAACTACGAGCAGTACTTC | CASSFAPGLNYEQYF
12 | TRBJ2-5 | NA | TRBV12-3/TRBV12-4 | NA | TGTGCCAGTGGGGATGGCGGAGAGACCCAGTACTTC | CASGDGGETQYF